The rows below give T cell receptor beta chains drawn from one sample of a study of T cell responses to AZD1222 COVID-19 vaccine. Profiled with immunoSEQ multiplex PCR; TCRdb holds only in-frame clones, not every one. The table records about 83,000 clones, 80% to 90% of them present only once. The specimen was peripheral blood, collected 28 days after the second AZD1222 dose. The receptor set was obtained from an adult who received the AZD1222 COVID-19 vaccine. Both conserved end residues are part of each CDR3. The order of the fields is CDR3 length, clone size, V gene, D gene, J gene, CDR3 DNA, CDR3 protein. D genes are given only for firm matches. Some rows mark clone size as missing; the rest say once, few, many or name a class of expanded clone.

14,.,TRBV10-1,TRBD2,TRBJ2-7,TGCGCCAGCAGTGTGGAAGCGGGGGTCTACGAGCAGTACTTC,CASSVEAGVYEQYF
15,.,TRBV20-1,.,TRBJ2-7,TGCAGTGCTAGTGGGCCCGGGACTGAGACCTACGAGCAGTACTTC,CSASGPGTETYEQYF
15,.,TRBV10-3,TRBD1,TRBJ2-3,TGTGCCATCAGTGAGGCGGACAGGGGGCAAGATACGCAGTATTTT,CAISEADRGQDTQYF
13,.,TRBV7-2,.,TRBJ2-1,TGTGCCAGCAGCCCCGGGTTGGTCAATGAGCAGTTCTTC,CASSPGLVNEQFF
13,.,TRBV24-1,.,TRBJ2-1,TGTGCCACCAGTCTCCAGGGGATCGATGAGCAGTTCTTC,CATSLQGIDEQFF
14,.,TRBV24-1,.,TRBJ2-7,TGTGCCACCAGTGACCGACTTACTCCATACGAGCAGTACTTC,CATSDRLTPYEQYF
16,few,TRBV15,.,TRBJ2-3,TGTGCCACCAGCAGAGACACCTTACCGAACACAGATACGCAGTATTTT,CATSRDTLPNTDTQYF
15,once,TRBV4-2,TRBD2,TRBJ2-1,TGTGCCAGCAGCCAAGACAGCGGGGGTTACAATGAGCAGTTCTTC,CASSQDSGGYNEQFF
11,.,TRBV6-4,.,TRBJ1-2,TGTGCCAGCAGTGACTCGGCGGGCTACACCTTC,CASSDSAGYTF
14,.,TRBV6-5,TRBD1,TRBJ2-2,TGTGCCAGCAGACAGACAGGGAGCACCGGGGAGCTGTTTTTT,CASRQTGSTGELFF
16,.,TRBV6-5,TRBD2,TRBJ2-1,TGTGCCAGCAGTTACTCGGGCGGGAGCTCCTACAATGAGCAGTTCTTC,CASSYSGGSSYNEQFF
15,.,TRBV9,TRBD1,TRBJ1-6,TGTGCCAGCAGCGCTCCGGGACAGTCGGGAGGACCCCTCCACTTT,CASSAPGQSGGPLHF
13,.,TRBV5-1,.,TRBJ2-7,TGCGCCAGCAGCTTTGCAGCAACCTACGAGCAGTACTTC,CASSFAATYEQYF
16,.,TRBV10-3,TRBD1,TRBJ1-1,TGTGCCATCAGGAGAGCCCAGACAGGGAAGAACACTGAAGCTTTCTTT,CAIRRAQTGKNTEAFF
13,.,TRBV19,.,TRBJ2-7,TGTGCCAGTGGCGGCAGGGTAATCTACGAGCAGTACTTC,CASGGRVIYEQYF
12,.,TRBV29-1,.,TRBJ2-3,TGCAGCGTTGATCTTGACGGAGATACGCAGTATTTT,CSVDLDGDTQYF
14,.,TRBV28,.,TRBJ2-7,TGTGCCAGCAGTTTGGGCGGATTTGCCTACGAGCAGTACTTC,CASSLGGFAYEQYF
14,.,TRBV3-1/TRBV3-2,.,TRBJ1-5,TGTGCCAGCAGCCAAGATAGGGGGAATCAGCCCCAGCATTTT,CASSQDRGNQPQHF
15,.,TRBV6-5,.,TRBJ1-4,TGTGCCAGCAGTTATCGGGGGGCGTCTAATGAAAAACTGTTTTTT,CASSYRGASNEKLFF
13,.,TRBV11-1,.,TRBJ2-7,TGTGCCAGCAGCTTAGCGCGGGGCGACGAGCAGTACTTC,CASSLARGDEQYF
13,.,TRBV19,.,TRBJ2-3,TGTGCCAGTAGTATAGCAAGGACAGATACGCAGTATTTT,CASSIARTDTQYF
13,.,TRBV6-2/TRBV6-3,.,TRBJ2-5,TGTGCCAGCAGCCCCCCGGACCAAGAGACCCAGTACTTC,CASSPPDQETQYF
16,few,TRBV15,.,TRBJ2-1,TGTGCCACCAGCAAGAGCAGGGGCACAAGCTACAATGAGCAGTTCTTC,CATSKSRGTSYNEQFF
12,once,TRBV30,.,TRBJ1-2,TGTGCCTGGGGACAGCCGAACTATGGCTACACCTTC,CAWGQPNYGYTF
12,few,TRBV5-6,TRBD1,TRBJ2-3,TGTGCCAGCAGCCCAGGACAGGGGGGAACGTATTTT,CASSPGQGGTYF
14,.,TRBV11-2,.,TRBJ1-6,TGTGCCAGCAGGGCAGGGTTGTCGGTTTCACCCCTCCACTTT,CASRAGLSVSPLHF
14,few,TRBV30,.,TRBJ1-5,TGTGCCTGGAGTGTACAGACAGGCACTCAGCCCCAGCATTTT,CAWSVQTGTQPQHF
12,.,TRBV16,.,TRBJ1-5,TGTGCCAGCAGCCAATGGAACCAGCCCCAGCATTTT,CASSQWNQPQHF
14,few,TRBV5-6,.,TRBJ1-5,TGTGCCAGCAGCTTGCAAGGTGGGCTACAGCCCCAGCATTTT,CASSLQGGLQPQHF
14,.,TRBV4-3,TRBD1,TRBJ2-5,TGCGCCAGCAGCCAAGAGACAGGGCTGAAGACCCAGTACTTC,CASSQETGLKTQYF
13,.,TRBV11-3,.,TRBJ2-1,TGTGCCAGCGGGAGGGGGAATTACAATGAGCAGTTCTTC,CASGRGNYNEQFF
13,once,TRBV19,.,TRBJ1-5,TGTGCCAGTAGTCCAGCAGGACTTCAGCCCCAGCATTTT,CASSPAGLQPQHF
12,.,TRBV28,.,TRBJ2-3,TGTGCCAGCAGTTTAAACGGGAATACGCAGTATTTT,CASSLNGNTQYF
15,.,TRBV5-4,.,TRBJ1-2,TGTGCCAGCAGCTTGGCCACAGGGCGGGACTATGGCTACACCTTC,CASSLATGRDYGYTF
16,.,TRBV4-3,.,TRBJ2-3,TGCGCCAGCAGCCAAGGGCGCGGGAAGAGCACAGATACGCAGTATTTT,CASSQGRGKSTDTQYF
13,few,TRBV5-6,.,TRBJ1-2,TGTGCCAGCAGCTTGGTTGAGGATAATGGCTACACCTTC,CASSLVEDNGYTF
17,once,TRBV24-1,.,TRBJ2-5,TGTGCCACCAGTGGCACCTACCGGGACCCGCTTGGGGAGACCCAGTACTTC,CATSGTYRDPLGETQYF
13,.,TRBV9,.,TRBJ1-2,TGTGCCAGCAGCGCCACAGGGACGGAAGGCTACACCTTC,CASSATGTEGYTF
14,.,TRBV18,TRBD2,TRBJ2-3,TGTGCCAGCTCACGAGCGGGAGGTTCAGATACGCAGTATTTT,CASSRAGGSDTQYF